Shown below are 17 T cell receptor beta chains from a single sample sequenced in a study of T cells in Graves' hyperthyroidism and ophthalmopathy. There were TCR beta CDR3 regions amplified from RNA transcripts. When the TCR CDR3 underwent first-round RT-PCR, the HTBI primer set was used. Each CDR3 protein is one row after TCRdb ran MiXCR on the multiplex PCR reads. The repertoire holds fewer than 750,000 distinct CDR3 sequences, approximately 14% seen once, with over 3.5% in the top ten. The specimen was blood. These receptor sequences come from a woman in her forties with Graves' ophthalmopathy.

In its sample, this clonotype was seen many times. The chain links TRBV28 to TRBJ2-5; the match to TRBD2 covers 12 bases. V gave up 5 bases and J gave up 1 base; unmatched junction bases: 5. This CDR3 is 16 amino acids long. Germline CDR1 and CDR2: MDHEN and SYDVKM. The CDR3: CASSPWTSGTQETQYF. The CDR3 nucleotides read TGTGCCAGCAGTCCGTGGACTAGCGGGACCCAAGAGACCCAGTACTTC.

Many counts were recorded for this clonotype. This chain links TRBV7-3 with TRBJ2-2; a weak D match, TRBD2 (6 bases). CDR1 and CDR2 (germline): SGHTA, FQGTGA. Trimming took 5 bases from V and 2 from J, leaving 9 bases between them. The CDR3 has 14 residues. CDR3 nucleotide sequence: TGTGCCAGCAGCGCGGGACGCAACACCGGGGAGCTGTTTTTT. Protein: CASSAGRNTGELFF.

This clonotype was detected only a few times. The J gene is TRBJ2-7, the V gene TRBV5-1; D possibly uses TRBD1 or TRBD2 (5 bases each). The CDR3 is 17 amino acids. Trimming stripped 0 bases from V and 6 bases from J, with 22 bases between. In germline, CDR1 is SGHRS, CDR2 YFSETQ. CDR3 loop: CASSLVPGWAGNGEQYF. The CDR3 coding sequence is TGCGCCAGCAGCTTGGTGCCGGGGTGGGCAGGGAACGGCGAGCAGTACTTC.

The rearrangement links TRBV6-1 to TRBJ1-1; D may be TRBD1 (6 bases). The CDR3 runs to 15 residues. V was clipped by 8 bases and J by 1 base, with 17 bases between them. Germline V gene lookup returns CDR1 MNHNS and CDR2 SASEGT. The CDR3 loop reads CASLPVQGSNTEAFF. The CDR3 DNA reads TGTGCCAGCCTCCCGGTGCAGGGGTCGAACACTGAAGCTTTCTTT.

This clonotype was counted at least ten times. This chain joins TRBV7-2 and TRBJ1-2; TRBD1 matches 7 bases. The germline gives CDR1 SGHTA, CDR2 FQGNSA. The CDR3 runs to 14 residues. Losses at the gene ends were 5 bases for V and 2 bases for J; bases not matched to a gene: 5. The CDR3 here is CASSQGQQNYGYTF. DNA of the CDR3: TGTGCCAGCAGCCAGGGACAGCAAAACTATGGCTACACCTTC.

This clonotype was seen ten or more times. J is TRBJ1-5 and V is TRBV10-3; 7 nucleotides agree with TRBD1. After removal of 4 bases from V and 3 bases from J, the junction contained 3 bases not matched to a gene. Germline lookup yields CDR1 ENHRY and CDR2 SYGVKD. The CDR3 has 14 residues. DNA for the CDR3: TGTGCCATCAGTGGACAGGGTCTCAATCAGCCCCAGCATTTT. It codes for CAISGQGLNQPQHF.

This clonotype was picked up many times. The chain combines TRBV10-1 with TRBJ2-5; D not certain. The CDR3 has 14 residues. In germline, CDR1 is WNHNN, CDR2 SYGVQD (reference sequence). The germline V and J ends were trimmed by 6 bases and 7 bases, with 18 bases remaining between them. CDR3 in amino acids: CASSQTVNSGTQYF. The CDR3 DNA reads as TGCGCCAGCAGCCAGACCGTGAACTCGGGGACCCAGTACTTC.

This clonotype has only a few counts. The chain has TRBV28 and TRBJ2-7; D is tentatively TRBD1 or TRBD2 (7 bases each). CDR1 is MDHEN and CDR2 is SYDVKM in the germline V gene. The CDR3 runs to 16 residues. The germline V and J ends were trimmed by 6 bases and 4 bases, with 22 bases remaining between them. CDR3 sequence: CASSTQGGGKLYEQYF. The CDR3 bases are TGTGCCAGCAGCACCCAGGGGGGGGGGAAACTTTACGAGCAGTACTTC.

Many counts were recorded for this clonotype. J is TRBJ2-2 and V is TRBV11-2; D not resolved. Germline V gene lookup returns CDR1 SGHAT and CDR2 FQNNGV. This CDR3 region has 14 residues. The ends were cut back, 5 bases at V and 8 bases at J, with 15 bases in the middle. Written as DNA, the CDR3 is TGTGCCAGCAGCATTGGTCTTTTTCCGGGGGAGCTGTTTTTT. This encodes CASSIGLFPGELFF.

This clonotype was recorded many times. The J gene is TRBJ1-3, the V gene TRBV14, with D perhaps matching TRBD1 (5 bases). The CDR3 length is 14 residues. The germline CDR1 and CDR2 sequences are SGHDN and FVKESK. V gave up 4 bases and J gave up 2 bases, with 9 bases separating them. CDR3 amino acids: CASSRQMAGNTIYF. The DNA for the CDR3 is TGTGCCAGCAGCCGACAGATGGCTGGAAACACCATATATTTT.

This chain uses TRBV20-1 with TRBJ2-5; TRBD2 agrees at 10 bases. Germline V CDR1 and CDR2: DFQATT, SNEGSKA (reference sequence). V trimming: 1 base; J trimming: 4 bases; junction bases outside the gene matches: 6. This CDR3 has 15 residues. CDR3 bases: TGCAGTGCTAGAGTGAGCGGGGGGGCTCCAGAGACCCAGTACTTC. It translates to CSARVSGGAPETQYF.

This clonotype was recorded at least ten times. The V call is TRBV13, the J call TRBJ2-7, with 8 nucleotides matching TRBD2. The CDR3 loop spans 15 amino acids. V lost 3 bases to trimming and J lost 3 bases; unmatched junction nucleotides: 7. Germline CDR1 reads PRHDT; CDR2 reads FYEKMQ (reference sequence). The CDR3 DNA follows: TGTGCCAGCAGCTTTATAACTAGCGGCCGCTACGAGCAGTACTTC. Protein sequence: CASSFITSGRYEQYF.

Ten or more counts support this clonotype. J is TRBJ1-2 and V is TRBV24-1; possible D gene TRBD1, 6 bases. This CDR3 is 16 amino acids long. The V end was cut by 1 base, the J end by 1 base, with 12 bases between. Germline lookup yields CDR1 KGHDR and CDR2 SFDVKD. Here the CDR3 DNA reads TGTGCCACCAGTGATTTTTACAGGGAGGTTAACTATGGCTACACCTTC. It is translated as CATSDFYREVNYGYTF.

In this sample, this clonotype turned up a few times. This sequence joins TRBV14 and TRBJ1-5; D is undetermined. The V and J ends lost 1 base and 5 bases respectively, with 6 bases between them. The CDR3 is 13 amino acids. Germline CDR1 is SGHDN and CDR2 is FVKESK. The CDR3 region is CASSQGTDQPQHF. Here the CDR3 DNA reads TGTGCCAGCAGCCAAGGCACGGATCAGCCCCAGCATTTT. Drawing the rest from reference TRBV14 and TRBJ1-5, the complete variable domain is EAGVTQFPSHSVIEKGQTVTLRCDPISGHDNLYWYRRVMGKEIKFLLHFVKESKQDESGMPNNRFLAERTGGTYSTLKVQPAELEDSGVYFCASSQGTDQPQHFGDGTRLSIL.

This clonotype occurred many times. The chain employs TRBV29-1 and TRBJ1-2; the match to TRBD1 covers 7 bases. This CDR3 is 15 amino acids long. V lost 6 bases and J lost 4; bases outside the gene matches: 14. The germline CDR1 and CDR2 sequences are SQVTM and ANQGSEA. DNA of the CDR3: TGCAGCGTGGAGGTGGAGGGGGCCTCTCCCTATGGCTACACCTTC. Protein sequence: CSVEVEGASPYGYTF.

This clonotype appeared many times. The rearrangement uses TRBV6-5 and TRBJ2-7; D is perhaps TRBD1 (5 bases). V lost 4 bases and J 3 bases, leaving 10 bases between the germline ends. The germline CDR1 and CDR2 sequences are MNHEY and SVGAGI. This CDR3 contains 13 residues. The CDR3 spells CASSLTDYYEQYF. CDR3 in DNA: TGTGCCAGCAGTTTGACAGATTACTACGAGCAGTACTTC.

This clonotype showed up many times. This chain uses TRBV2 with TRBJ2-7, with 7 bases aligning to TRBD1. The germline gives CDR1 SNHLY, CDR2 FYNNEI. V was clipped by 7 bases and J by 7 bases; unmatched bases: 16. This CDR3 is built from 15 residues. Here the CDR3 reads CASTKSGQQPLEQYF. CDR3 in DNA: TGTGCCAGCACCAAATCGGGACAGCAACCACTAGAGCAGTACTTC.